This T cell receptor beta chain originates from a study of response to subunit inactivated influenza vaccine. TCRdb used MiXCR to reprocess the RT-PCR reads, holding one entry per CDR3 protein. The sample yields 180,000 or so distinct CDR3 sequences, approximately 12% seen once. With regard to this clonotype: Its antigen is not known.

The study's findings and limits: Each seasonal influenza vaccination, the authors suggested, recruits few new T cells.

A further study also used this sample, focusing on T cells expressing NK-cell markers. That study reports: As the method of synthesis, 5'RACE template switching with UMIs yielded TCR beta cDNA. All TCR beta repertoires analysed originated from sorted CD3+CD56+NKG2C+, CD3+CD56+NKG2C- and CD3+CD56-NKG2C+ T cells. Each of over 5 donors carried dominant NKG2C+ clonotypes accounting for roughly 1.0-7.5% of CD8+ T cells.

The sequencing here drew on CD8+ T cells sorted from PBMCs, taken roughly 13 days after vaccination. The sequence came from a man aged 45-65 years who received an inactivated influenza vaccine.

Written as DNA, the CDR3 is TGTGCCAGCAGAGAACCGGACAGGGGCGACCAAGAGACCCAGTACTTC. As protein: CASREPDRGDQETQYF. The gene calls are TRBV6-2 or TRBV6-3 and TRBJ2-5, with 9 bases fitting TRBD1. This CDR3 is built from 16 residues. The J segment lost 0 bases and the V segment lost 6 bases, leaving 8 bases of the junction unmatched. The germline gives CDR1 MNHEY, CDR2 SVGEGT.